Below, 24 T cell receptor beta chains from the same sample are listed, as sequenced in a study of T-cell memory formation after mild COVID-19. TCRdb recomputed calls from the 5' RACE reads with MiXCR, one row per CDR3 protein. The data contain fewer than 250,000 distinct CDR3 sequences, about 11% of them singletons. The sequenced material came from PBMCs or a T cell subset sorted from them (not recorded which). These receptors were collected from a man aged 18 to 30 who had mild COVID-19 (a few samples of this study predate the infection). Cell type and time point are not known.

This clonotype was picked up a small number of times. The chain recombines TRBV6-5 with TRBJ1-1, with D possibly being TRBD1 (6 bases). The CDR3 has 13 residues. From germline, CDR1 is MNHEY and CDR2 SVGAGI. Trimming took off 7 bases at V and 5 bases at J, with 14 bases between the two ends. This chain's CDR3 is CASTNRRGTEAFF. As DNA, the CDR3 is TGTGCCAGCACCAATCGCAGGGGAACTGAAGCTTTCTTT.

This clonotype was counted a few times. V is TRBV27 and J is TRBJ2-5, with 10 nucleotides matching TRBD1. The V and J ends lost 5 bases and 7 bases, in that order; junction bases with no gene match: 4. The CDR3 spans 13 residues. Per germline, CDR1 MNHEY and CDR2 SMNVEV (reference sequence). The DNA for the CDR3 is TGTGCCAGCAGTGGACAGGGGGGAGTGACCCAGTACTTC. Translating it yields CASSGQGGVTQYF.

This clonotype was detected only a few times. The J gene is TRBJ2-7, the V gene TRBV5-1; tentatively, D is TRBD1 (6 bases). Trimming cost V 2 bases and J 0 bases, with 12 bases left between them. CDR1 is SGHRS, CDR2 YFSETQ, per germline. This CDR3 has 15 residues. The CDR3, as DNA: TGCGCCAGCAGCTTCGACAGGACCTCCTCCTACGAGCAGTACTTC. Its translation is CASSFDRTSSYEQYF.

The table lists this clonotype with a few counts. The junction does not match germline at one end; this may be a read error. The rearrangement joins TRBV5-1 to TRBJ1-5, with TRBD1 matching over 9 bases. This CDR3 has 15 residues. Germline CDR1 reads SGHRS; CDR2 reads YFSETQ. The CDR3 spells CASSLATGGNQPQHF. CDR3 DNA: TGCGCCAGCAGCTTGGCTACAGGGGGCAACCAGCCCCAGCATTTT.

The sample holds a few counts of this clonotype. The rearrangement links TRBV6-5 to TRBJ2-1; 11 bases align to TRBD1. The CDR3 sequence is 17 residues long. Germline CDR1 is MNHEY and CDR2 is SVGAGI. Trimming took 6 bases from V and 5 from J; bases not matched to a gene: 12. The CDR3 bases are TGTGCCAGCAGAAAACTATCAGGACAGGGGGCTAACAATGAGCAGTTCTTC. Encoded protein: CASRKLSGQGANNEQFF.

This clonotype was detected only a few times. At one end, the junction sequence differs from germline, possibly due to a read error. This chain uses TRBV20-1 with TRBJ1-1; D is unclear. Germline V gene lookup returns CDR1 DFQATT and CDR2 SNEGSKA (reference sequence). The CDR3 runs 13 residues. The CDR3 protein is CSAANLLKTEAFF. CDR3 DNA sequence: TGCAGTGCTGCCAACCTTTTGAAGACTGAAGCTTTCTTT.

This clonotype was detected many times. The chain employs TRBV5-1 and TRBJ1-4; no reliable D call. The CDR3 has 15 residues. Per germline, CDR1 SGHRS and CDR2 YFSETQ. The ends were cut back, 0 bases at V and 0 bases at J, with 6 bases in the middle. CDR3 residues: CASSLGPATNEKLFF. CDR3 nucleotides: TGCGCCAGCAGCTTGGGACCGGCAACTAATGAAAAACTGTTTTTT.

The CDR3 protein is CATSDHPGQGAHSTDTQYF. DNA for the CDR3: TGTGCCACCAGTGACCATCCGGGACAGGGGGCACATAGCACAGATACGCAGTATTTT. The V and J genes are TRBV24-1 and TRBJ2-3; TRBD1 agrees at 12 bases. Germline V gives CDR1 KGHDR, CDR2 SFDVKD. The V and J ends lost 4 bases and 0 bases, in that order; junction bases with no gene match: 10. The CDR3 totals 19 residues.

This clonotype was recorded a few times. The chain carries TRBV4-2 and TRBJ1-5; D remains ambiguous. This CDR3 is built from 15 residues. V was clipped by 1 base and J by 3 bases, with 10 bases between them. The germline gives CDR1 LGHNA, CDR2 YNFKEQ. For the CDR3, the DNA is TGTGCCAGCAGCCAAGGGCCCGGCTTCAATCAGCCCCAGCATTTT. Its translation is CASSQGPGFNQPQHF.

This clonotype was counted at least ten times. This chain links TRBV7-2 with TRBJ2-3; 14 bases map to TRBD2. V was pared by 3 bases and J by 5 bases, with 7 bases of the junction left unmatched. Germline-derived CDR1 and CDR2 are SGHTA and FQGNSA. The CDR3 loop spans 17 amino acids. CDR3 bases: TGTGCCAGCAGCTTTGGACTAGCGGGGGGCCGTGGAGATACGCAGTATTTT. It is translated as CASSFGLAGGRGDTQYF.

The sample holds a few counts of this clonotype. The V call is TRBV11-2, the J call TRBJ2-7, with a possible D match to TRBD1 (5 bases). In germline, CDR1 is SGHAT, CDR2 FQNNGV. This CDR3 is 14 amino acids long. The V and J ends lost 1 base and 4 bases respectively, with 11 bases between them. CDR3 residues: CASSLVAGLYEQYV. The CDR3 nucleotides read TGTGCCAGCAGCTTAGTCGCAGGGCTATACGAGCAGTACGTC.

This clonotype was counted at least ten times. The chain has TRBV6-5 and TRBJ2-7, with D perhaps matching TRBD2 (7 bases). Germline-derived CDR1 and CDR2 are MNHEY and SVGAGI. Deletions cut 5 bases from V and 4 bases from J, with 12 bases between. CDR3 length: 13 amino acids. The CDR3 nucleotides are TGTGCCAGCAGTCCGGGGGGCCGGTACGAGCAGTACTTC. It encodes CASSPGGRYEQYF.

V gene TRBV9 combines with J gene TRBJ2-7; D possibly corresponds to TRBD2 (5 bases). Trimming took off 0 bases at V and 6 bases at J, with 13 bases between the two ends. The germline V gene encodes CDR1 SGDLS and CDR2 YYNGEE. This CDR3 contains 14 residues. CDR3 coding DNA: TGTGCCAGCAGCGTAGTACGGGGTGATGGCGAGCAGTACGTC. It yields the protein CASSVVRGDGEQYV.

V gene TRBV20-1 combines with J gene TRBJ2-5; maybe TRBD1 (6 bases). This CDR3 is 16 amino acids long. The germline V gene has CDR1 DFQATT and CDR2 SNEGSKA (reference sequence). V was pared by 3 bases and J by 0 bases, with 17 bases between. The CDR3 spells CSASRFGRGYQETQYF. The CDR3 DNA reads as TGCAGTGCTAGTCGTTTTGGCAGGGGATACCAAGAGACCCAGTACTTC.

The V gene is TRBV4-3, the J gene TRBJ1-2; D is ambiguous. Germline V gives CDR1 LGHNA, CDR2 YSLEER. V shed 4 bases and J shed 8 bases, with 20 bases lying between them. The CDR3 is made up of 15 amino acids. In DNA, the CDR3 is TGCGCCAGCAGCCCGACACCGACCAACCCGAACGGCTACACCTTC. It is translated as CASSPTPTNPNGYTF.

V and J are TRBV6-1 and TRBJ1-2; TRBD1 agrees at 8 bases. The CDR3 covers 14 residues. J lost 4 bases, V lost 2 bases, and 3 bases had no gene match. Germline-derived CDR1 and CDR2 are MNHNS and SASEGT. The CDR3 loop reads CASSENRGSYGYTF. CDR3 bases: TGTGCCAGCAGTGAAAACAGGGGGTCCTATGGCTACACCTTC.

The V call is TRBV27, the J call TRBJ2-1, with TRBD2 matching 15 bases. CDR3 length: 14 amino acids. The V gene end was trimmed by 5 bases and the J gene end by 7 bases; junction bases not matched to a gene: 0. CDR1 and CDR2 from the germline V gene are MNHEY and SMNVEV (reference sequence). The CDR3 DNA is TGTGCCAGCAGTGGGACTAGCGGGGGGAATGAGCAGTTCTTC. This codes for CASSGTSGGNEQFF.

In its sample, this clonotype was seen a few times. The V and J genes are TRBV7-2 and TRBJ2-7; D unresolved. The CDR3 length is 15 residues. V was pared by 2 bases and J by 2 bases, with 13 bases between. CDR1 is SGHTA and CDR2 is FQGNSA in the germline V gene. As DNA, the CDR3 is TGTGCCAGCAGCTTACTGCCTAGAAAGACCTACGAGCAGTACTTC. This translates into CASSLLPRKTYEQYF.

This clonotype was counted at least ten times. The V and J genes are TRBV7-2 and TRBJ2-1; 8 nucleotides align to TRBD2. The germline V gene has CDR1 SGHTA and CDR2 FQGNSA. J was trimmed by 4 bases and V by 5 bases; bases with no gene match: 16. CDR3 size: 18 residues. The CDR3 nucleotides read TGTGCCAGCAGCCCCAGTGGGGGTAGCGGGAATCTTTACAATGAGCAGTTCTTC. Translating it yields CASSPSGGSGNLYNEQFF.

This clonotype showed up many times. The chain recombines TRBV5-1 with TRBJ1-5; D unresolved. Germline V CDR1 and CDR2: SGHRS, YFSETQ. The CDR3 is 15 amino acids. V was clipped by 0 bases and J by 7 bases, with 14 bases between them. The CDR3 protein is CASSLDGRVGQPQHF. The CDR3 DNA reads TGCGCCAGCAGCTTGGATGGGAGAGTGGGACAGCCCCAGCATTTT. The entire variable domain, with the rest obtained from reference TRBV5-1 and TRBJ1-5, is as follows: KAGVTQTPRYLIKTRGQQVTLSCSPISGHRSVSWYQQTPGQGLQFLFEYFSETQRNKGNFPGRFSGRQFSNSRSEMNVSTLELGDSALYLCASSLDGRVGQPQHFGDGTRLSIL.

The chain has TRBV7-2 and TRBJ2-3; D may correspond to TRBD1 or TRBD2 (5 bases each). Germline CDR1 reads SGHTA; CDR2 reads FQGNSA. CDR3 size: 11 residues. V was cut by 3 bases and J by 9 bases, with 7 bases left in between. The CDR3 region is CASSLWDTQYF. For the CDR3, the DNA is TGTGCCAGCAGCTTGTGGGACACGCAGTATTTT.

V and J are TRBV4-1 and TRBJ1-2, with 11 bases matching TRBD1. The CDR3 runs 17 residues. With V trimmed by 0 bases and J by 5 bases, 8 bases remained unmatched. Germline V CDR1 and CDR2: MGHRA, YSYEKL. In DNA, the CDR3 is TGCGCCAGCAGCCAAGATGCGGGACAGGGGGTTAGGTATGGCTACACCTTC. Translation gives CASSQDAGQGVRYGYTF.

The V call is TRBV27, the J call TRBJ1-6; TRBD1 might be the D (5 bases). The CDR3 contains 15 residues. Germline values: CDR1 MNHEY, CDR2 SMNVEV (reference sequence). Trimming pared 2 bases from V and 8 bases from J, leaving 13 bases between. The CDR3 DNA is TGTGCCAGCAGTTTAAGAGGGGTTGGGGATTCACCCCTCCACTTT. Protein product: CASSLRGVGDSPLHF.

V gene TRBV11-3 combines with J gene TRBJ2-4, with TRBD1 matching 10 bases. V gave up 4 bases and J gave up 8 bases; unmatched junction bases: 5. The CDR3 covers 14 residues. Germline V gene sequence: CDR1 SGHNT, CDR2 YENEEA. Written as DNA, the CDR3 is TGTGCCAGCAGCTCAAGGGACAGGGGAGACATTCAGTACTTC. It translates to CASSSRDRGDIQYF.